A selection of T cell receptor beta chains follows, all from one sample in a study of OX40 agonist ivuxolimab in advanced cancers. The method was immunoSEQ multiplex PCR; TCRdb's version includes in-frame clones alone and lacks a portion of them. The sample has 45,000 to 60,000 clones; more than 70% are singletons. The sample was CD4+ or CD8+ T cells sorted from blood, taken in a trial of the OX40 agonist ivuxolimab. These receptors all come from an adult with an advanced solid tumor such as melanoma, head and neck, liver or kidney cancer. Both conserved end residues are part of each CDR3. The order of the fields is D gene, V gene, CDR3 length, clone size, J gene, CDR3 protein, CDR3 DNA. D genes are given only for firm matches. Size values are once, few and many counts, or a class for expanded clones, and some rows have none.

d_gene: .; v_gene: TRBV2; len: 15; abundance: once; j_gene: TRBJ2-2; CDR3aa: CASSGGPRNTGELFF; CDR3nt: TGTGCCAGCAGTGGGGGACCGAGGAACACCGGGGAGCTGTTTTTT
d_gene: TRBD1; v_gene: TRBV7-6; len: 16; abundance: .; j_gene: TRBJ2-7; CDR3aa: CASSLDNRDSLLEQYF; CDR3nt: TGTGCCAGCAGCTTAGATAACCGGGACAGTCTCCTCGAGCAGTACTTC
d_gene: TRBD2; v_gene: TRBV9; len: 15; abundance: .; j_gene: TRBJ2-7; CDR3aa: CASSSGGARGYEQYF; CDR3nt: TGTGCCAGCAGCTCCGGGGGGGCAAGAGGGTACGAGCAGTACTTC
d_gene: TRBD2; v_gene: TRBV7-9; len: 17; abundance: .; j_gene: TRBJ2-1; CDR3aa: CASSYRTSGSDGNEQFF; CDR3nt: TGTGCCAGCAGTTATCGGACTAGCGGTTCCGACGGCAATGAGCAGTTCTTC
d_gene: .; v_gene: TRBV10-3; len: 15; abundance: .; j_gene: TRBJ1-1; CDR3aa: CAISDLPGEDPEAFF; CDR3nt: TGTGCCATCAGTGATTTACCAGGGGAGGACCCTGAAGCTTTCTTT
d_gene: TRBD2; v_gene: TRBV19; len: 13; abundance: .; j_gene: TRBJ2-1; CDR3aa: CASSPGLVYEQFF; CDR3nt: TGTGCCAGTAGCCCGGGACTAGTCTATGAGCAGTTCTTC
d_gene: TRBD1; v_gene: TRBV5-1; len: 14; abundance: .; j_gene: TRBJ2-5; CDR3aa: CASSLGQGPETQYF; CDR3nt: TGCGCCAGCAGCTTGGGACAGGGTCCTGAGACCCAGTACTTC
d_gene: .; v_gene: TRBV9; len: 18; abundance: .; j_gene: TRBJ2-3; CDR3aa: CASSGGPGAEISTDTQYF; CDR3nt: TGTGCCAGCAGCGGGGGTCCAGGGGCGGAGATCAGCACAGATACGCAGTATTTT
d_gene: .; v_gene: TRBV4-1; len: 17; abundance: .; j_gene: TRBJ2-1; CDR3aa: CASSQVYPGGAYNEQFF; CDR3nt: TGCGCCAGCAGCCAAGTTTATCCGGGGGGCGCCTACAATGAGCAGTTCTTC
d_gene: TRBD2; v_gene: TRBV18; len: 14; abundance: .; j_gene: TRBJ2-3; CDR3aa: CASSTSGNTDTQYF; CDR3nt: TGTGCCAGCTCCACAAGCGGGAACACAGATACGCAGTATTTT
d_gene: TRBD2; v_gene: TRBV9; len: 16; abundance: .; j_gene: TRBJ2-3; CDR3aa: CASSPRLAGAGDTQYF; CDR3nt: TGTGCCAGCAGCCCCCGACTAGCGGGGGCGGGAGATACGCAGTATTTT
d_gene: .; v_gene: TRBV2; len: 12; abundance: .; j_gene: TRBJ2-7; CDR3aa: CASSGGDYEQYF; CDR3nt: TGTGCCAGCAGCGGAGGAGACTACGAGCAGTACTTC
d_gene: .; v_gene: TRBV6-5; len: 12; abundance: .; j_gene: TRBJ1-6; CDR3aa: CASSQDEFTLHF; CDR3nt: TGTGCCAGCTCTCAGGACGAATTCACCCTCCACTTT
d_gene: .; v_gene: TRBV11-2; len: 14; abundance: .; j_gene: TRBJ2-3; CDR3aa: CASSFEGGTDTQYF; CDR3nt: TGTGCCAGCAGCTTTGAAGGGGGCACAGATACGCAGTATTTT
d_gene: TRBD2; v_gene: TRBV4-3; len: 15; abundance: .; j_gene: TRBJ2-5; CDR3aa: CASARILAGVETQYF; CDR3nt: TGCGCCAGCGCACGAATACTAGCGGGAGTAGAGACCCAGTACTTC
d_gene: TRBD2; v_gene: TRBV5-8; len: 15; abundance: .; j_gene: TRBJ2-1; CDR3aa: CASSFPSLAANEQFF; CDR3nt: TGTGCCAGCAGCTTTCCTTCACTAGCGGCTAATGAGCAGTTCTTC
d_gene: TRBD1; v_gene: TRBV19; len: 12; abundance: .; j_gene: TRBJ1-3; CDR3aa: CASQGAEDTIYF; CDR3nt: TGTGCCAGTCAGGGGGCAGAGGACACCATATATTTT
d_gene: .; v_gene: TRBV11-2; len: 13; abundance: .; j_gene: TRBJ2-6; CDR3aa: CASSLGLANVLTF; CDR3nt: TGTGCCAGCAGCTTAGGGCTGGCCAACGTCCTGACTTTC
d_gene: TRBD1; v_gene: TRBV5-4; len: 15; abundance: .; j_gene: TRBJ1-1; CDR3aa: CASSHLRGRVTEAFF; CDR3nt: TGTGCCAGCAGCCACCTCAGGGGGCGCGTCACTGAAGCTTTCTTT
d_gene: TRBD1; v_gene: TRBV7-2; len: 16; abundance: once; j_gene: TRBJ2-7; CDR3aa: CASSLPGQGAPYEQYF; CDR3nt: TGTGCCAGCAGCTTACCGGGACAGGGGGCCCCCTACGAGCAGTACTTC
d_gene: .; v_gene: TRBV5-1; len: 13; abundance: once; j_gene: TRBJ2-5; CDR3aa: CASRTAGQETQYF; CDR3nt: TGCGCCAGCAGGACGGCCGGGCAAGAGACCCAGTACTTC